This entry features one T cell receptor (beta chain) sequence. Antigen unknown. This specimen comes from a study of regulatory T cells in long-lasting Graves disease. Broader study findings: Comparison showed that persistent patients shared more public clonotypes (about 2,800) than new patients (approximately 1,000).

Germline V gene data show CDR1 as MDHEN and CDR2 as SYDVKM. CDR3 size: 11 residues. Between the trimmed V and J ends, which lost 2 bases and 9 bases, there was a span of 5 bases. The time point is: persistent/refractory GD, antithyroid drugs over 5 years with positive TRAb. PBMCs were the source of the RNA used for TCR sequencing. The TCR beta library used iRepertoire HTBI primers with Arm-PCR amplification of CDR3. TCRdb re-derived calls from the multiplex PCR reads in MiXCR, one entry per CDR3 protein. Of around 500,000 distinct CDR3 sequences in the sample, less than 25% are singletons; the top ten hold approximately 8%.

The rearrangement uses TRBV28 and TRBJ1-3; D uncertain. The clonotype comes from a female donor with Graves disease. The sample consisted of peripheral blood mononuclear cells (PBMCs), taken when the disease was refractory, from a patient treated with antithyroid drugs. CDR3 in DNA: TGTGCCAGCAGTTTAGGGAGCACCATATATTTT. Amino acid sequence: CASSLGSTIYF.